A selection of T cell receptor beta chains follows, all from one sample in a study of shared clonotypes between healthy human individuals. Here immunoSEQ multiplex PCR was the method, and the copy in TCRdb shows in-frame clones only, minus some. This table holds more than 2,000,000 clones, around nine tenths found once. Sequenced sample: naive CD4+ T cells sorted from blood. The source is a man between 18 and 35 years old in good health. Each CDR3 is given with its conserved first and last residue. Fields, in order: V gene, J gene, D gene, clone size, CDR3 DNA, CDR3 protein. D genes are given only for firm matches. Expanded clones are given a class, and other clones once, few, many or no size at all.

V gene: TRBV6-1
J gene: TRBJ2-5
D gene: -
clone size: -
CDR3 DNA: TGTGCCACCCTTCCGGACAGCCAAGAGACCCAGTACTTC
CDR3 protein: CATLPDSQETQYF

V gene: TRBV7-9
J gene: TRBJ2-1
D gene: -
clone size: -
CDR3 DNA: TGTGCCAGCCGCGTGGGGGTCGATGAGCAGTTCTTC
CDR3 protein: CASRVGVDEQFF

V gene: TRBV4-3
J gene: TRBJ2-2
D gene: -
clone size: -
CDR3 DNA: TGCGCCAGCAGCCAAGATAGGGGCACCGGGGAGCTGTTTTTT
CDR3 protein: CASSQDRGTGELFF

V gene: TRBV30
J gene: TRBJ1-5
D gene: TRBD1
clone size: -
CDR3 DNA: TGTGCCTGGAGGTCGACCGGGACAGGGGTATATCAGCCCCAGCATTTT
CDR3 protein: CAWRSTGTGVYQPQHF

V gene: TRBV11-3
J gene: TRBJ1-1
D gene: -
clone size: once
CDR3 DNA: TGTGCCAGCAGCTTATCGGAGAACACTGAAGCTTTCTTT
CDR3 protein: CASSLSENTEAFF

V gene: TRBV9
J gene: TRBJ2-6
D gene: -
clone size: -
CDR3 DNA: TGTGCCAGCAGCGTAGTCGGCACCTTCTCTGGGGCCAACGTCCTGACTTTC
CDR3 protein: CASSVVGTFSGANVLTF

V gene: TRBV2
J gene: TRBJ2-2
D gene: TRBD1
clone size: -
CDR3 DNA: TGTGCCAGCAGTATGGGGACAGGGGCTAACACCGGGGAGCTGTTTTTT
CDR3 protein: CASSMGTGANTGELFF

V gene: TRBV18
J gene: TRBJ2-7
D gene: -
clone size: -
CDR3 DNA: TGTGCCAGCTCTTTAAGCCGGGGCGAGCAGTACTTC
CDR3 protein: CASSLSRGEQYF

V gene: TRBV5-6
J gene: TRBJ2-1
D gene: TRBD2
clone size: -
CDR3 DNA: TGTGCCAGCAGCTTACGGGGGAGCGGGGGGCCGTCCTACAATGAGCAGTTCTTC
CDR3 protein: CASSLRGSGGPSYNEQFF

V gene: TRBV19
J gene: TRBJ1-5
D gene: -
clone size: -
CDR3 DNA: TGTGCCAGTAGTATCGGGCGTCGGGTAGAGGGGCCCCAGCATTTT
CDR3 protein: CASSIGRRVEGPQHF

V gene: TRBV19
J gene: TRBJ2-7
D gene: -
clone size: -
CDR3 DNA: TGTGCCAGTAGCCGCGACACTTTGGGGCCGTACGAGCAGTACTTC
CDR3 protein: CASSRDTLGPYEQYF

V gene: TRBV11-2
J gene: TRBJ1-2
D gene: -
clone size: -
CDR3 DNA: TGTGCCAGCAGCTTAGGGGACCCCTGGCAGAACTATGGCTACACCTTC
CDR3 protein: CASSLGDPWQNYGYTF

V gene: TRBV30
J gene: TRBJ1-6
D gene: -
clone size: few
CDR3 DNA: TGTGCCTGGAGTGAGGCAGGGGAATCACCCCTCCACTTT
CDR3 protein: CAWSEAGESPLHF

V gene: TRBV9
J gene: TRBJ2-3
D gene: -
clone size: -
CDR3 DNA: TGTGCCAGCAGCGCATCTAGCGCATTACCAGATACGCAGTATTTT
CDR3 protein: CASSASSALPDTQYF

V gene: TRBV30
J gene: TRBJ2-1
D gene: TRBD1
clone size: -
CDR3 DNA: TGTGCCTGGACCACAGGGGCCCCCTACAATGAGCAGTTCTTC
CDR3 protein: CAWTTGAPYNEQFF

V gene: TRBV2
J gene: TRBJ2-3
D gene: -
clone size: -
CDR3 DNA: TGTGCCAGCAGGCCAACGTCCGATACGCAGTATTTT
CDR3 protein: CASRPTSDTQYF

V gene: TRBV10-2
J gene: TRBJ2-1
D gene: -
clone size: -
CDR3 DNA: TGCGCCAGCAGTGAGTGGCTAAGGCTCAGCGCGCACAATGAGCAGTTCTTC
CDR3 protein: CASSEWLRLSAHNEQFF

V gene: TRBV7-9
J gene: TRBJ1-2
D gene: -
clone size: -
CDR3 DNA: TGTGCCAGCAGCTTCTCTAACTATGGCTACACCTTC
CDR3 protein: CASSFSNYGYTF

V gene: TRBV5-3
J gene: TRBJ1-5
D gene: TRBD1
clone size: -
CDR3 DNA: TGTGCCAGAAGCTTCGAGAGACAGGGGAAAAGCAATCAGCCCCAGCATTTT
CDR3 protein: CARSFERQGKSNQPQHF

V gene: TRBV18
J gene: TRBJ2-3
D gene: -
clone size: -
CDR3 DNA: TGTGCCAGCTCACTTCGGGCCAACAACGGTGGAGATACGCAGTATTTT
CDR3 protein: CASSLRANNGGDTQYF

V gene: TRBV6-1
J gene: TRBJ1-4
D gene: TRBD1
clone size: -
CDR3 DNA: TGTGCCAGCAGTGGCGGGACAGCAACTGCAACTAATGAAAAACTGTTTTTT
CDR3 protein: CASSGGTATATNEKLFF

V gene: TRBV27
J gene: TRBJ2-3
D gene: TRBD1
clone size: once
CDR3 DNA: TGTGCCAGCAGTTGGGGGGGGAACAGGGGGCCTACAGATACGCAGTATTTT
CDR3 protein: CASSWGGNRGPTDTQYF

V gene: TRBV29-1
J gene: TRBJ2-5
D gene: -
clone size: -
CDR3 DNA: TGCAGCGTCAGGCGTGGGAGCGAGACCCAGTACTTC
CDR3 protein: CSVRRGSETQYF

V gene: TRBV28
J gene: TRBJ2-7
D gene: -
clone size: -
CDR3 DNA: TGTGCCAGCAGTTTACACGAGCAGTACTTC
CDR3 protein: CASSLHEQYF

V gene: TRBV18
J gene: TRBJ2-2
D gene: -
clone size: -
CDR3 DNA: TGTGCCAGCTCACCAATTCAGGGGAGGGCGAACACCGGGGAGCTGTTTTTT
CDR3 protein: CASSPIQGRANTGELFF

V gene: TRBV2
J gene: TRBJ2-5
D gene: TRBD2
clone size: once
CDR3 DNA: TGTGCCAGCAGTCCCAGGACTAGCGGGGGGGTACAAGAGACCCAGTACTTC
CDR3 protein: CASSPRTSGGVQETQYF

V gene: TRBV10-3
J gene: TRBJ2-1
D gene: TRBD2
clone size: -
CDR3 DNA: TGTGCCATCATGGGAGCTAGCGGGAGTTTTCCGGCCAATGAGCAGTTCTTC
CDR3 protein: CAIMGASGSFPANEQFF

V gene: TRBV2
J gene: TRBJ2-3
D gene: -
clone size: -
CDR3 DNA: TGTGCCAGCAGTGATAGGGGGGGCCTGACAGATACGCAGTATTTT
CDR3 protein: CASSDRGGLTDTQYF

V gene: TRBV30
J gene: TRBJ1-6
D gene: -
clone size: -
CDR3 DNA: TGTGCCTGGAGTGTGGGCACCTCCTATTCACCCCTCCACTTT
CDR3 protein: CAWSVGTSYSPLHF

V gene: TRBV4-3
J gene: TRBJ1-6
D gene: TRBD1
clone size: -
CDR3 DNA: TGCGCCAGCAGCCAAGATCGGGACAGCCTCGCACCCCTCCACTTT
CDR3 protein: CASSQDRDSLAPLHF

V gene: TRBV10-1
J gene: TRBJ1-1
D gene: TRBD1
clone size: -
CDR3 DNA: TGCGCCAGCAGTGCGCAGGGGGCTTACACTGAAGCTTTCTTT
CDR3 protein: CASSAQGAYTEAFF

V gene: TRBV5-1
J gene: TRBJ2-2
D gene: -
clone size: -
CDR3 DNA: TGCGCCAGCAGCATTTCCGGGACTAACACCGGGGAGCTGTTTTTT
CDR3 protein: CASSISGTNTGELFF

V gene: TRBV7-2
J gene: TRBJ1-5
D gene: -
clone size: -
CDR3 DNA: TGTGCCAGCAGCCAACAGGGAAATCAGCCCCAGCATTTT
CDR3 protein: CASSQQGNQPQHF

V gene: TRBV11-2
J gene: TRBJ2-2
D gene: -
clone size: -
CDR3 DNA: TGTGCCAGCAGCTTAAGGGACACCGGGGAGCTGTTTTTT
CDR3 protein: CASSLRDTGELFF

V gene: TRBV19
J gene: TRBJ2-6
D gene: -
clone size: -
CDR3 DNA: TGTGCCAGTAGTAACCAGGGGTCCGGGGCCAACGTCCTGACTTTC
CDR3 protein: CASSNQGSGANVLTF

V gene: TRBV7-6
J gene: TRBJ1-4
D gene: -
clone size: -
CDR3 DNA: TGTGCCAGCAGCTTAGTCCAGGGTGAAAAACTGTTTTTT
CDR3 protein: CASSLVQGEKLFF

V gene: TRBV6-6
J gene: TRBJ2-2
D gene: -
clone size: -
CDR3 DNA: TGTGCCAGCAGTTACTCCGCTGGGAACCTCGGGGAGCTGTTTTTT
CDR3 protein: CASSYSAGNLGELFF

V gene: TRBV2
J gene: TRBJ1-2
D gene: -
clone size: -
CDR3 DNA: TGTGCCAGCAGTGGCCCGGAGTTAGGCTACACCTTC
CDR3 protein: CASSGPELGYTF

V gene: TRBV6-5
J gene: TRBJ2-7
D gene: TRBD1
clone size: -
CDR3 DNA: TGTGCCAGCAGTTACTCGGACAGGGGTTACGAGCAGTACTTC
CDR3 protein: CASSYSDRGYEQYF

V gene: TRBV15
J gene: TRBJ1-5
D gene: TRBD1
clone size: -
CDR3 DNA: TGTGCCACGGGGGCGGGAGGACAGGGATTCAATCAGCCCCAGCATTTT
CDR3 protein: CATGAGGQGFNQPQHF

V gene: TRBV7-2
J gene: TRBJ2-5
D gene: -
clone size: -
CDR3 DNA: TGTGCCAGCAGCTTAGTCTTGCGGGGGCCCCAAGAGACCCAGTACTTC
CDR3 protein: CASSLVLRGPQETQYF

V gene: TRBV28
J gene: TRBJ2-1
D gene: TRBD1
clone size: -
CDR3 DNA: TGTGCCACACAGCCTGGGACAGGGGCGGCAAATGAGCAGTTCTTC
CDR3 protein: CATQPGTGAANEQFF

V gene: TRBV18
J gene: TRBJ2-6
D gene: -
clone size: -
CDR3 DNA: TGTGCCAGCTCCCGAGGGGCCAACGTCCTGACTTTC
CDR3 protein: CASSRGANVLTF

V gene: TRBV2
J gene: TRBJ1-1
D gene: -
clone size: -
CDR3 DNA: TGTGCCAGCCGGGTCAAGGGGGACACTGAAGCTTTCTTT
CDR3 protein: CASRVKGDTEAFF

V gene: TRBV4-3
J gene: TRBJ1-5
D gene: -
clone size: -
CDR3 DNA: TGCGCCAGCAGCAGGACGTCTAATCAGCCCCAGCATTTT
CDR3 protein: CASSRTSNQPQHF

V gene: TRBV7-2
J gene: TRBJ1-1
D gene: -
clone size: -
CDR3 DNA: TGTGCCAGCAGCTCCAGGGACGGCACTGAAGCTTTCTTT
CDR3 protein: CASSSRDGTEAFF

V gene: TRBV6-5
J gene: TRBJ1-2
D gene: TRBD1
clone size: -
CDR3 DNA: TGTGCCAGCAGCCCACGGACAGGGGGCGGCTACACCTTC
CDR3 protein: CASSPRTGGGYTF

V gene: TRBV5-1
J gene: TRBJ2-7
D gene: TRBD1
clone size: -
CDR3 DNA: TGCGCCAGCAGCCCCACGTGGGACAGCTACGAGCAGTACTTC
CDR3 protein: CASSPTWDSYEQYF

V gene: TRBV30
J gene: TRBJ1-2
D gene: TRBD1
clone size: -
CDR3 DNA: TGTGCCTGGAGTGTACGGACAGGGGGCATCCGAGTCTATGGCTACACCTTC
CDR3 protein: CAWSVRTGGIRVYGYTF

V gene: TRBV7-9
J gene: TRBJ2-3
D gene: -
clone size: -
CDR3 DNA: TGTGCCAGCAGCGTCTCTCAGGGGGATACGCAGTATTTT
CDR3 protein: CASSVSQGDTQYF

V gene: TRBV7-9
J gene: TRBJ2-3
D gene: TRBD2
clone size: once
CDR3 DNA: TGTGCCAGCAGCCCCTCCCCGACTAGCGGTCCCACAGATACGCAGTATTTT
CDR3 protein: CASSPSPTSGPTDTQYF

V gene: TRBV4-2
J gene: TRBJ1-4
D gene: -
clone size: -
CDR3 DNA: TGTGCCAGCAGCCCCTTGGGGGGCGAGGAAAAACTGTTTTTT
CDR3 protein: CASSPLGGEEKLFF

V gene: TRBV27
J gene: TRBJ2-1
D gene: -
clone size: -
CDR3 DNA: TGTGCCAGCAGTCTCTACTCCCTCGGGGAGGCGACAGGTGAGCAGTTCTTC
CDR3 protein: CASSLYSLGEATGEQFF

V gene: TRBV5-4
J gene: TRBJ2-5
D gene: -
clone size: -
CDR3 DNA: TGTGCCAGCAGCTTGGTCGGCGTCCTAGGGGAGACCCAGTACTTC
CDR3 protein: CASSLVGVLGETQYF